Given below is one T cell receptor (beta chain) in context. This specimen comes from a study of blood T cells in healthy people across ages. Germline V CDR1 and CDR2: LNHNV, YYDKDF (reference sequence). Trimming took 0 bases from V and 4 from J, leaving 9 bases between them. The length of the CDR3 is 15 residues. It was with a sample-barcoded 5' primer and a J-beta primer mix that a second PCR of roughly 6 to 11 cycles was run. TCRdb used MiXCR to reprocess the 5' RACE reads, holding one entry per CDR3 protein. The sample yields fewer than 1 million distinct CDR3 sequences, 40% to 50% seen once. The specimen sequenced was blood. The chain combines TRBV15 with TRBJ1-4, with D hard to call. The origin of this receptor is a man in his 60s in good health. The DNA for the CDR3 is TGTGCCACCAGCAGAGATGGCGCCCTTAATGAAAAACTGTTTTTT. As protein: CATSRDGALNEKLFF.